The 20 T cell receptor beta chains below come from one sample, sequenced in a study of early T cells in non-severe SARS-CoV-2 infection. TCRdb ran MiXCR on the 5' RACE reads and lists one entry per CDR3 protein. The repertoire holds under 55,000 distinct CDR3 sequences, with roughly 10% as singletons. The specimen sequenced was whole blood. These receptors all come from an adult who was a healthcare worker with PCR-confirmed SARS-CoV-2 infection or an uninfected control (not recorded which).

This clonotype was observed many times. This sequence joins TRBV7-9 and TRBJ2-5, with TRBD2 matching over 14 bases. The V gene end was trimmed by 2 bases and the J gene end by 5 bases; junction bases not matched to a gene: 13. Germline V CDR1 and CDR2: SEHNR, FQNEAQ (reference sequence). The CDR3 contains 19 residues. The CDR3 bases are TGTGCCAGCAGCTTATTCCTAACGGGACTAGCGGGGGAAAGGGAGACCCAGTACTTC. It translates to CASSLFLTGLAGERETQYF.

V gene TRBV29-1 combines with J gene TRBJ2-2; no clear D gene. Germline V gives CDR1 SQVTM, CDR2 ANQGSEA. This CDR3 has 14 amino acids. The V gene lost 4 bases and the J gene lost 0 bases, with 9 bases spanning the gap. CDR3 region: CSVASAANTGELFF. CDR3 coding DNA: TGCAGCGTTGCCAGCGCGGCGAACACCGGGGAGCTGTTTTTT.

V and J are TRBV6-5 and TRBJ2-5; D unresolved. Germline CDR1 reads MNHEY; CDR2 reads SVGAGI. This CDR3 is 14 amino acids long. Trimming removed 8 bases at V and 9 bases at J, with 22 bases between. CDR3: CASLVQDHFIAQYF. DNA for the CDR3: TGTGCCAGCCTGGTTCAGGACCACTTTATTGCCCAGTACTTC.

The V and J genes are TRBV9 and TRBJ1-4; 8 positions agree with TRBD1. V lost 2 bases and J lost 5; bases outside the gene matches: 5. Looked up from germline, CDR1 is SGDLS and CDR2 is YYNGEE. This CDR3 spans 15 amino acids. The CDR3 sequence: CASSVGTGRNEKLFF. CDR3 sequence (DNA): TGTGCCAGCAGCGTGGGGACAGGAAGAAATGAAAAACTGTTTTTT. The full variable domain, with the rest looked up from reference TRBV9 and TRBJ1-4, is DSGVTQTPKHLITATGQRVTLRCSPRSGDLSVYWYQQSLDQGLQFLIQYYNGEERAKGNILERFSAQQFPDLHSELNLSSLELGDSALYFCASSVGTGRNEKLFFGSGTQLSVL.

This clonotype was detected only a few times. The chain links TRBV11-2 to TRBJ2-1; no clear D gene. CDR1 SGHAT and CDR2 FQNNGV come from the germline V gene. CDR3 size: 13 residues. Trimming removed 3 bases at V and 6 bases at J, with 9 bases between. The CDR3 region is CASSFIAANEQFF. For the CDR3, the DNA is TGTGCCAGCAGCTTTATAGCCGCCAATGAGCAGTTCTTC.

This clonotype was seen repeatedly, ten times or more. The chain couples TRBV7-8 to TRBJ2-7; 10 bases line up with TRBD1. CDR1 and CDR2 (germline): SGHVS, FQNEAQ. The length of the CDR3 is 18 residues. With V trimmed by 5 bases and J by 1 base, 14 bases remained unmatched. The DNA of the CDR3 is TGTGCCAGCAGCCCCAGATCGACAGGGGGCGCATCTTCCTACGAGCAGTACTTC. It translates to CASSPRSTGGASSYEQYF. Full variable domain (remainder filled in from reference TRBV7-8 and TRBJ2-7): GAGVSQSPRYKVAKRGQDVALRCDPISGHVSLFWYQQALGQGPEFLTYFQNEAQLDKSGLPSDRFFAERPEGSVSTLKIQRTQQEDSAVYLCASSPRSTGGASSYEQYFGPGTRLTVT.

Only a few counts were recorded for this clonotype. V is TRBV12-3 or TRBV12-4 and J is TRBJ2-1; possibly TRBD2 for D (6 bases). V lost 2 bases and J lost 7, with 15 bases in between. This CDR3 spans 15 amino acids. CDR3 sequence: CASSLPGALGNEQFF. The CDR3 DNA reads as TGTGCCAGCAGTTTACCGGGAGCGCTTGGGAATGAGCAGTTCTTC.

V usage is TRBV20-1 and J usage is TRBJ2-7; possibly TRBD2 for D (6 bases). Per germline, CDR1 DFQATT and CDR2 SNEGSKA (reference sequence). The CDR3 runs to 12 residues. The ends were cut back, 4 bases at V and 2 bases at J, with 9 bases in the middle. CDR3 protein: CSATEGPYEQYF. CDR3 coding DNA: TGCAGTGCTACGGAGGGCCCCTACGAGCAGTACTTC.

The V gene is TRBV12-3 or TRBV12-4, the J gene TRBJ1-5; D uncertain. The CDR3 extends over 13 amino acids. Trimming cost V 4 bases and J 4 bases, with 8 bases left between them. The chain's CDR3 is CASSSGRNQPQHF. For the CDR3, the DNA is TGTGCCAGCAGTTCCGGGAGAAATCAGCCCCAGCATTTT.

The V gene is TRBV21-1, the J gene TRBJ2-5; TRBD1, as called in the table, went unchecked against the DNA. TRBV21-1 is a pseudogene. The CDR3 has 14 amino acids. DNA of the CDR3: TGTGCCAGCAGCAGGACAGGGAAGGGAGAGACCCAGTACTTC. This sequence encodes CASSRTGKGETQYF.

This clonotype showed up many times. The chain couples TRBV28 to TRBJ2-7; D unresolved. This CDR3 spans 14 amino acids. Trimming pared 3 bases from V and 0 bases from J, leaving 9 bases between. Germline V gene data show CDR1 as MDHEN and CDR2 as SYDVKM. The DNA of the CDR3 is TGTGCCAGCAGTTTTTTGGGGTTCTCCTACGAGCAGTACTTC. Protein sequence: CASSFLGFSYEQYF.

There are many counts of this clonotype. The V call is TRBV23-1, the J call TRBJ2-1, with 9 bases lining up with TRBD1. TRBV23-1 is assigned to the ORF class and has an uncertain function. V lost 1 base to trimming and J lost 4 bases; unmatched junction nucleotides: 11. The CDR3 loop spans 18 amino acids. CDR3 DNA sequence: TGCGCCAGCAGTCAATTCCCACAGGGGGCGGAGGTATACAATGAGCAGTTCTTC. It codes for CASSQFPQGAEVYNEQFF.

Ten or more counts support this clonotype. The CDR3: CASSHGMRLPNTEAFF. The CDR3 DNA follows: TGTGCCAGCAGCCACGGTATGAGGCTGCCGAACACTGAAGCTTTCTTT. The genes are TRBV3-1 and TRBJ1-1; no firm D call. Trimming shortened V by 3 bases and J by 1 base, and 15 bases separated the two germline ends. Germline lookup yields CDR1 LGHDT and CDR2 YNNKEL (reference sequence). The CDR3 consists of 16 residues.

This clonotype has more than one count but fewer than ten. The chain is built from TRBV7-8 and TRBJ1-5; tentative D call: TRBD1 (6 bases). Germline V gives CDR1 SGHVS, CDR2 FQNEAQ. The germline V and J ends were trimmed by 1 base and 1 base, with 17 bases remaining between them. This CDR3 comprises 18 residues. For the CDR3, the DNA is TGTGCCAGCAGCTTAGTAGGGGGTAATATTTTGAGCAATCAGCCCCAGCATTTT. Translating it yields CASSLVGGNILSNQPQHF.

Ten or more counts support this clonotype. This chain connects TRBV28 to TRBJ2-3; 12 positions match TRBD1. Losses at the gene ends were 6 bases for V and 2 bases for J; bases not matched to a gene: 6. In germline, CDR1 is MDHEN, CDR2 SYDVKM. The CDR3 is made up of 16 amino acids. Here the CDR3 reads CASSLGQGAYTDTQYF. The CDR3 DNA is TGTGCCAGCAGCTTGGGACAGGGGGCCTACACAGATACGCAGTATTTT.

This clonotype was seen a few times. CDR3 bases: TGTGCCAGCAGCGTAGGTTCCTGGGACAGCAACACCGGGGAGCTGTTTTTT. It specifies CASSVGSWDSNTGELFF. V usage is TRBV7-2 and J usage is TRBJ2-2, with TRBD1 matching over 7 bases. CDR3 size: 17 residues. Germline V gene lookup returns CDR1 SGHTA and CDR2 FQGNSA. After removal of 5 bases from V and 2 bases from J, the junction contained 11 bases not matched to a gene.

This clonotype occurred many times. The CDR3 here is CASSLRTERGAFF. CDR3 nucleotide sequence: TGTGCCAGCAGCTTAAGGACAGAACGCGGAGCTTTCTTT. The chain couples TRBV7-8 to TRBJ1-1; TRBD1 might be the D (6 bases). Germline loops: CDR1 SGHVS, CDR2 FQNEAQ. CDR3 length: 13 amino acids. Trimming took 2 bases from V and 10 from J, leaving 14 bases between them.

This clonotype was counted at least ten times. CDR3 sequence: CSVSAGGPRTGELFF. In DNA form, the CDR3 reads TGCAGCGTTTCTGCGGGAGGGCCAAGGACCGGGGAGCTGTTTTTT. V gene TRBV29-1 combines with J gene TRBJ2-2; 9 bases fit TRBD2. The trim removed 5 bases at V and 5 bases at J, leaving 9 bases unmatched. CDR3 length equals 15 residues. Per the germline V gene, CDR1 is SQVTM and CDR2 is ANQGSEA.

This clonotype turned up a few times. The chain is built from TRBV7-9 and TRBJ2-5, with 10 bases lining up with TRBD2. CDR3 length equals 18 residues. Looked up from germline, CDR1 is SEHNR and CDR2 is FQNEAQ (reference sequence). The V gene end was trimmed by 1 base and the J gene end by 2 bases; junction bases not matched to a gene: 10. CDR3 region: CASSLEGLAGVLQETQYF. CDR3 bases: TGTGCCAGCAGCTTAGAAGGTCTAGCGGGAGTCCTACAAGAGACCCAGTACTTC.

With regard to this clonotype: One base away lies a much larger clone, so this may be a sequencing read error. V and J are TRBV6-1 and TRBJ2-1; 7 nucleotides agree with TRBD2. CDR1 MNHNS and CDR2 SASEGT come from the germline V gene. The J segment lost 8 bases and the V segment lost 6 bases, leaving 16 bases of the junction unmatched. The CDR3 loop spans 16 amino acids. CDR3 in DNA: TGTGCCAGCAGGAGGAGTAGCAGTACGGCGGGAGATGAGCAGTTCTTC. It specifies CASRRSSSTAGDEQFF.